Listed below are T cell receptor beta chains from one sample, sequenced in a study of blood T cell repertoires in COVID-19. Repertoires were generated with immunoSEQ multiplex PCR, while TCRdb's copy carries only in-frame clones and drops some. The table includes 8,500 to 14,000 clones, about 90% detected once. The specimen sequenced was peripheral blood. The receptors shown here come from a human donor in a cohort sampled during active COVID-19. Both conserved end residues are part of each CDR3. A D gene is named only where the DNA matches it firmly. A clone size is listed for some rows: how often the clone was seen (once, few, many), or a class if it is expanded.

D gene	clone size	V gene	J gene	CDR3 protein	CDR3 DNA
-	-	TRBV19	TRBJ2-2	CASSDEVPKAGELFF	TGTGCCAGTAGTGATGAGGTGCCGAAGGCCGGGGAGCTGTTTTTT
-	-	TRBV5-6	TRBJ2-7	CASSLRDYEQYF	TGTGCCAGCAGCTTGAGAGACTACGAGCAGTACTTC
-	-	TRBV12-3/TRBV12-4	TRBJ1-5	CASSAGLQPQHF	TGTGCCAGCAGCGCTGGACTTCAGCCCCAGCATTTT
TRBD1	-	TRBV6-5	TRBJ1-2	CASSYLLTGTNYGYTF	TGTGCCAGCAGTTACCTGCTGACAGGGACTAACTATGGCTACACCTTC
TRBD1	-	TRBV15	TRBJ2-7	CAIGQGQGYEQYF	TGTGCCATCGGACAGGGTCAAGGGTACGAGCAGTACTTC
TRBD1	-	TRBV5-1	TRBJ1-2	CASSPGGDDYGYTF	TGCGCCAGCAGCCCAGGGGGTGACGACTATGGCTACACCTTC
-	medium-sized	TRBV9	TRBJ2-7	CASSVAFQGGEQYF	TGTGCCAGCAGCGTAGCCTTCCAGGGGGGTGAGCAGTACTTC
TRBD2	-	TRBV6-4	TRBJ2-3	CASSDKRLAGGRDTDTQYF	TGTGCCAGCAGTGACAAGAGACTAGCGGGGGGGCGGGACACAGATACGCAGTATTTT
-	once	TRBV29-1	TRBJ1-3	CSVEDFWGAGNTIYF	TGCAGCGTTGAAGATTTCTGGGGGGCTGGAAACACCATATATTTT
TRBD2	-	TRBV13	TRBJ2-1	CASSLGAGGRNEQFF	TGTGCCAGCAGCCTCGGAGCGGGGGGGCGTAATGAGCAGTTCTTC
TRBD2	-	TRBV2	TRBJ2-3	CASSEGSGSTDTQYF	TGTGCCAGCAGTGAGGGTAGCGGGTCCACAGATACGCAGTATTTT
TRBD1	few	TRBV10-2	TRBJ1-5	CASSLGQAQPQHF	TGCGCCAGCAGTTTAGGACAGGCGCAGCCCCAGCATTTT
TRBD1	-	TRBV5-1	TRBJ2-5	CASSNPQGAGETQYF	TGCGCCAGCAGTAATCCTCAGGGGGCTGGGGAGACCCAGTACTTC
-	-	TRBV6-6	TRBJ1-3	CASSFRDINTIYF	TGTGCCAGCAGTTTCCGGGACATAAACACCATATATTTT
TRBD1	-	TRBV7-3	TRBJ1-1	CASSLGQGAGGAFF	TGTGCCAGCAGCTTGGGACAGGGGGCGGGCGGAGCTTTCTTT
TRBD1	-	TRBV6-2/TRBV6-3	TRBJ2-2	CASSGRTGSIGELFF	TGTGCCAGCAGTGGCCGGACAGGGAGTATCGGGGAGCTGTTTTTT
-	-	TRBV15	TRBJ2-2	CATSYGGTGELFF	TGTGCCACCAGCTACGGGGGTACCGGGGAGCTGTTTTTT
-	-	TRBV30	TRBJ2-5	CAWSGRRGVMETQYF	TGTGCCTGGAGTGGACGTAGGGGCGTCATGGAGACCCAGTACTTC
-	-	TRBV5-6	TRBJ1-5	CASSSQGLVNQPQHF	TGTGCCAGCAGCTCCCAGGGTCTGGTCAATCAGCCCCAGCATTTT
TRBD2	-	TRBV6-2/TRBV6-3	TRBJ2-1	CASSTWTSGGANEQFF	TGTGCCAGCAGTACCTGGACTAGCGGGGGGGCGAATGAGCAGTTCTTC
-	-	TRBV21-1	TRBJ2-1	CASSLCRPRPYNEQFF	TGTGCCAGCAGCCTGTGTAGGCCGAGGCCCTACAATGAGCAGTTCTTC
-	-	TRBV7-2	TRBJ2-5	CASSLRRGGETQYF	TGTGCCAGCAGCTTAAGGAGGGGTGGGGAGACCCAGTACTTC
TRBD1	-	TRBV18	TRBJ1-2	CASSPSTGADYGYTF	TGTGCCAGCTCGCCATCGACAGGGGCAGACTATGGCTACACCTTC
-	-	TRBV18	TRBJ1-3	CASSPGLSGNTIYF	TGTGCCAGCTCACCAGGGCTCTCTGGAAACACCATATATTTT
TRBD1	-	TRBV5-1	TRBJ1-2	CASSLVSGGGYTF	TGCGCCAGCAGCTTGGTTTCAGGGGGTGGCTACACCTTC
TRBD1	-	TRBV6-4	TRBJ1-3	CATRTGANSGNTIYF	TGTGCCACCAGGACAGGGGCGAACTCTGGAAACACCATATATTTT
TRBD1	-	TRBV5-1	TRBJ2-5	CASSLGGTGDPKQETQYF	TGCGCCAGCAGCTTGGGCGGGACAGGGGATCCTAAACAAGAGACCCAGTACTTC
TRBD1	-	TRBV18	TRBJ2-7	CASKDRQGALEQYF	TGTGCCAGCAAGGATAGACAGGGGGCGCTTGAGCAGTACTTC
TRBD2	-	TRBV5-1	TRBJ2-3	CASSPMERGGTDTQYF	TGCGCCAGCAGCCCAATGGAGCGGGGGGGCACAGATACGCAGTATTTT
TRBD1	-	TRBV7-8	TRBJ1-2	CASSSNQGAGYGYTF	TGTGCCAGCAGCTCAAACCAGGGGGCAGGCTATGGCTACACCTTC
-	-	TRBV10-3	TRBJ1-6	CAISGRPDYNSPLHF	TGTGCCATCAGTGGCAGGCCCGACTATAATTCACCCCTCCACTTT
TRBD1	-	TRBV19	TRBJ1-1	CASRLTGGMNTEAFF	TGTGCCAGTAGACTGACAGGGGGAATGAACACTGAAGCTTTCTTT
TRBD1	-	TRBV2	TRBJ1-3	CASSPRTGPSGNTIYF	TGTGCCAGCAGTCCTCGGACAGGGCCCTCTGGAAACACCATATATTTT
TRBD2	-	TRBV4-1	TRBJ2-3	CASSRLAGAADTQYF	TGCGCCAGCAGCCGACTAGCGGGGGCCGCAGATACGCAGTATTTT
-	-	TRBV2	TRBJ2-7	CASSGELYEQYF	TGTGCCAGCAGCGGAGAACTCTACGAGCAGTACTTC
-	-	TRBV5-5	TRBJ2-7	CASSPRTATYEQYF	TGTGCCAGCAGTCCCAGGACAGCTACCTACGAGCAGTACTTC
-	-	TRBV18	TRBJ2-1	CASSAGTLNEQFF	TGTGCCAGCTCAGCTGGGACTCTAAATGAGCAGTTCTTC
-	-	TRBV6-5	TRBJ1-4	CASSPGGSGEKLFF	TGTGCCAGCAGCCCGGGGGGCTCTGGTGAAAAACTGTTTTTT
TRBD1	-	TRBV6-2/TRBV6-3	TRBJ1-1	CASSYRTGNTEAFF	TGTGCCAGCAGTTACAGGACAGGGAACACTGAAGCTTTCTTT
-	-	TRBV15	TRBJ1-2	CATSRDPRGPSYTF	TGTGCCACCAGCAGAGATCCCAGGGGACCTAGTTACACCTTC
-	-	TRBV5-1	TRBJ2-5	CASSSRQGGRQETQYF	TGCGCCAGCAGCTCCCGACAGGGAGGAAGACAAGAGACCCAGTACTTC
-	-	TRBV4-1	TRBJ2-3	CASSQGSGTDTQYF	TGCGCCAGCAGCCAAGGCTCAGGCACAGATACGCAGTATTTT